The clone carrying this T cell receptor (beta chain) was found many times. Its antigen remains unknown. This record belongs to a study of T cells in Graves' hyperthyroidism and ophthalmopathy. Overall study results and limits: Prediction of ophthalmopathy progression came a median roughly 6.7 months pre-onset.

This CDR3 contains 13 residues. The ends were cut back, 7 bases at V and 5 bases at J, with 15 bases in the middle. CDR1 is MDHEN, CDR2 SYDVKM, per germline. The PBMCs were sourced from fresh peripheral blood (approximately 10 ml). TCR beta CDR3 region amplification was performed from RNA transcripts. First-round RT-PCR with HTBI primers amplified the TCR CDR3 region. In TCRdb, the multiplex PCR reads were re-called with MiXCR into one record per CDR3 protein. The data show approximately 400,000 distinct CDR3 sequences, 13% to 15% seen once. The sample comprised blood. The TCR was taken from a woman aged 25 to 39 with Graves' ophthalmopathy. The gene calls are TRBV28 and TRBJ2-7; unclear D gene. The CDR3 sequence is CASIGLLQNEQYF. The CDR3, as DNA: TGTGCCAGCATCGGGCTCCTACAAAACGAGCAGTACTTC.